This T cell receptor beta chain was profiled in a study of identical twins. Study outcomes and limitations: Twins shared out-of-frame alpha sequences with excess low generation probability. Sharing of beta out-of-frame sequences by twins showed a weaker excess.

TCRdb ran MiXCR on the 5' RACE reads and lists one entry per CDR3 protein. The table records roughly 1.6 million distinct CDR3 sequences, more than 30% of them present only once. The CDR3 length is 15 residues. Germline V gene sequence: CDR1 SGHAT, CDR2 FQNNGV. The V segment lost 5 bases and the J segment 3 bases; nucleotides outside the gene matches: 6. About this clonotype: Its antigen is not identified.

The sample consisted of cord blood. This TCR derives from a newborn girl in good health. The V and J genes are TRBV11-2 and TRBJ2-7, with TRBD1 identical over 11 bases. This chain's CDR3 is CASSPRGTGGYEQYF. The CDR3 region has the DNA TGTGCCAGCAGCCCTAGAGGGACAGGGGGCTACGAGCAGTACTTC.